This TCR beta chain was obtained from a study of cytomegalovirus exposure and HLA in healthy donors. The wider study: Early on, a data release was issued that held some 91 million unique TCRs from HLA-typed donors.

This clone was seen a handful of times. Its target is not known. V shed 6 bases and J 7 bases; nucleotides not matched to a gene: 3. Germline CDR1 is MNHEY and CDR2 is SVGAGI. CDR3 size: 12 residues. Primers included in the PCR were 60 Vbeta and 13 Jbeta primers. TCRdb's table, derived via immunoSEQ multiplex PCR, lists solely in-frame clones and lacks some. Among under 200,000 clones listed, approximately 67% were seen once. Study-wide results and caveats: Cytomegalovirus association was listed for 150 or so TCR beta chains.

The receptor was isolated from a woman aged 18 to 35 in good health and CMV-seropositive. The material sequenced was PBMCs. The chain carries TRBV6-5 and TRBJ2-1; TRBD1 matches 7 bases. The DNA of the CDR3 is TGTGCCAGCAGCCTACAGGGGAATGAGCAGTTCTTC. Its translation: CASSLQGNEQFF.